Following are 19 T cell receptor beta chains from one sample sequenced in a study of CD8 T cells in Susac syndrome. The RNA, about 0.5 to 1 ug, was put through reverse transcription using random hexamers. TCRdb passed the immunoSEQ multiplex PCR reads through MiXCR, listing each CDR3 protein once. The sample lists 95,000 to 150,000 distinct CDR3 sequences; over 90% were seen once. Specimen: CD8+ T cells from PBMCs. The receptors derive from a human donor with Susac syndrome.

The chain employs TRBV2 and TRBJ1-5, with 9 bases matching TRBD1. CDR1 is SNHLY and CDR2 is FYNNEI in the germline V gene. The CDR3 extends over 15 amino acids. The junction had 7 bases not matched to a gene; V was cut back by 8 bases and J by 2 bases. The DNA of the CDR3 is TGTGCCAGCGGGGACAGGGAAGAGGGCAATCAGCCCCAGCATTTT. It translates to CASGDREEGNQPQHF.

The chain is built from TRBV4-2 and TRBJ2-7, with 12 bases identical to TRBD1. The germline V gene encodes CDR1 LGHNA and CDR2 YNFKEQ. The CDR3 has 15 amino acids. The ends lost 3 bases at V and 5 bases at J; junction bases unmatched: 5. This CDR3 is CASSQPGQGADEQYF. CDR3 nucleotide sequence: TGTGCCAGCAGCCAGCCGGGACAGGGGGCCGACGAGCAGTACTTC.

V is TRBV30 and J is TRBJ2-7; either TRBD1 or TRBD2 may supply D (5 bases each). V dropped 3 bases and J dropped 5 bases, with 14 bases sitting between them. CDR1 GTSNPN and CDR2 SVGIG come from the germline V gene (reference sequence). There are 13 residues in the CDR3. This CDR3 reads CAWSYWGSNEQYF. CDR3 DNA: TGTGCCTGGAGCTACTGGGGGTCCAACGAGCAGTACTTC.

This chain uses TRBV7-2 with TRBJ2-3, with 7 bases matching TRBD1. Germline V gives CDR1 SGHTA, CDR2 FQGNSA. The CDR3 runs 16 residues. Trimming at V came to 0 bases and at J to 0 bases, leaving 3 bases not matched to a gene. CDR3 DNA: TGTGCCAGCAGCTTAGCTGGGACAGCTAGCACAGATACGCAGTATTTT. Translating it yields CASSLAGTASTDTQYF.

V is TRBV12-3 or TRBV12-4 and J is TRBJ2-5; 9 bases align to TRBD2. Germline trimming cut 6 bases from V and 4 bases from J; bases unmatched to any gene: 6. The CDR3 runs to 14 residues. CDR3 region: CASRLAGGRETQYF. CDR3 nucleotides: TGTGCCAGCAGACTCGCGGGGGGGCGAGAGACCCAGTACTTC.

The V call is TRBV6-5, the J call TRBJ2-3; no reliable D call. Germline V CDR1 and CDR2: MNHEY, SVGAGI. The CDR3 totals 11 residues. Trimming took 8 bases from V and 6 from J, leaving 9 bases between them. DNA for the CDR3: TGTGCCAGCCAAACTGGGGATACGCAGTATTTT. Protein sequence: CASQTGDTQYF.

V usage is TRBV7-9 and J usage is TRBJ1-1; perhaps TRBD1 as D (6 bases). The ends were cut back, 6 bases at V and 4 bases at J, with 12 bases in the middle. The germline gives CDR1 SEHNR, CDR2 FQNEAQ (reference sequence). The CDR3 runs 13 residues. The CDR3 region has the DNA TGTGCCAGCAGATACAGGGAACTCACTGAAGCTTTCTTT. Translated: CASRYRELTEAFF.

This chain links TRBV2 with TRBJ1-5; no firm D call. This CDR3 is 12 amino acids long. Between the trimmed V and J ends, which lost 1 base and 9 bases, there was a span of 7 bases. In germline, CDR1 is SNHLY, CDR2 FYNNEI. CDR3 DNA: TGTGCCAGCAGTGAAGGGACTTGGCCCCAGCATTTT. It encodes CASSEGTWPQHF.

The chain couples TRBV30 to TRBJ2-7; possibly TRBD1 for D (6 bases). Germline CDR1 and CDR2: GTSNPN and SVGIG (reference sequence). The CDR3 is 12 residues long. Deletions cut 8 bases from V and 1 base from J, with 12 bases between. CDR3 sequence reads: CAGTLGSYEQYF. The CDR3 DNA sequence: TGTGCCGGGACACTAGGATCCTACGAGCAGTACTTC.

The rearrangement uses TRBV30 and TRBJ1-2, with TRBD1 matching 10 bases. Germline CDR1 GTSNPN, CDR2 SVGIG (reference sequence). The junction had 7 bases not matched to a gene; V was cut back by 3 bases and J by 6 bases. The length of the CDR3 is 14 residues. The CDR3 region is CAWSDYGQGDGYTF. The CDR3 DNA reads TGTGCCTGGAGCGATTATGGACAGGGGGATGGCTACACCTTC.

This chain links TRBV29-1 with TRBJ1-4; 9 bases are shared with TRBD1. The CDR3 loop spans 14 amino acids. Germline V gives CDR1 SQVTM, CDR2 ANQGSEA. The ends lost 7 bases at V and 3 bases at J; junction bases unmatched: 6. Here the CDR3 reads CSATGGRSNEKLFF. Here the CDR3 DNA reads TGCAGCGCGACAGGGGGGCGCTCTAATGAAAAACTGTTTTTT.

The V call is TRBV9, the J call TRBJ2-7, with 12 bases that match TRBD2. Germline-derived CDR1 and CDR2 are SGDLS and YYNGEE. There are 15 residues in the CDR3. The V and J ends lost 4 bases and 1 base, in that order; junction bases with no gene match: 3. The CDR3 here is CASSRTSGASYEQYF. The CDR3 bases are TGTGCCAGCAGCCGGACTAGCGGGGCATCCTACGAGCAGTACTTC.

For the CDR3, the DNA is TGTGCCAGCAGCCAAATTAAGGTGACAGTAAACACTGAAGCTTTCTTT. Amino acids: CASSQIKVTVNTEAFF. The rearrangement uses TRBV3-1 and TRBJ1-1; D perhaps matches TRBD1 (5 bases). This CDR3 region has 16 residues. Trimming took 2 bases from V and 2 from J, leaving 15 bases between them. From germline, CDR1 is LGHDT and CDR2 YNNKEL (reference sequence).

CDR3 loop: CASSYNTPPQYF. DNA for the CDR3: TGTGCCAGCAGTTATAATACCCCTCCCCAGTACTTC. This chain links TRBV7-6 with TRBJ2-5; unclear D gene. V was shortened by 6 bases and J by 9 bases, with 14 bases between the two germline ends. Germline CDR1 reads SGHVS; CDR2 reads FNYEAQ. The CDR3 is 12 amino acids. Supplemented by reference TRBV7-6 and TRBJ2-5, the full variable domain reads GAGVSQSPRYKVTKRGQDVALRCDPISGHVSLYWYRQALGQGPEFLTYFNYEAQQDKSGLPNDRFSAERPEGSISTLTIQRTEQRDSAMYRCASSYNTPPQYFGPGTRLLVL.

CDR3 residues: CASSLRGGSYEQYF. CDR3 DNA sequence: TGCGCCAGCAGCTTGCGTGGAGGGTCCTACGAGCAGTACTTC. The gene calls are TRBV5-1 and TRBJ2-7, with D maybe TRBD2 (6 bases). Trimming cost V 1 base and J 1 base, with 9 bases left between them. CDR3 length: 14 amino acids. Germline V gene data show CDR1 as SGHRS and CDR2 as YFSETQ. Complete variable domain (other parts from reference TRBV5-1 and TRBJ2-7): KAGVTQTPRYLIKTRGQQVTLSCSPISGHRSVSWYQQTPGQGLQFLFEYFSETQRNKGNFPGRFSGRQFSNSRSEMNVSTLELGDSALYLCASSLRGGSYEQYFGPGTRLTVT.

The chain employs TRBV19 and TRBJ2-5; no firm D call. Trimming removed 3 bases at V and 3 bases at J, with 8 bases between. Looked up from germline, CDR1 is LNHDA and CDR2 is SQIVND (reference sequence). CDR3 length equals 13 residues. In DNA, the CDR3 is TGTGCCAGTAGTATGGACGGAGAAGAGACCCAGTACTTC. It yields the protein CASSMDGEETQYF.

The rearrangement uses TRBV25-1 and TRBJ1-1, with D possibly TRBD1 on 5 matching bases. The germline V and J ends were trimmed by 6 bases and 5 bases, with 25 bases remaining between them. Per the germline V gene, CDR1 is MGHDK and CDR2 is SYGVNS. The CDR3 is 17 amino acids. The CDR3 coding sequence is TGTGCCAGCAGCCACTGGGGGGGACGGGCCGGGGTGACTGAAGCTTTCTTT. This translates into CASSHWGGRAGVTEAFF.

The DNA of the CDR3 is TGCAGTGCTAGGTCCTTGTCGGCAGATGGGGGAAATGGCTACACCTTC. Translation gives CSARSLSADGGNGYTF. This chain uses TRBV20-1 with TRBJ1-2, with D possibly being TRBD1 (5 bases). This CDR3 contains 16 residues. Germline-derived CDR1 and CDR2 are DFQATT and SNEGSKA (reference sequence). V dropped 3 bases and J dropped 6 bases, with 23 bases sitting between them.

The V and J genes are TRBV12-3 or TRBV12-4 and TRBJ1-1; the match to TRBD1 covers 8 bases. The junction had 6 bases not matched to a gene; V was cut back by 5 bases and J by 1 base. The CDR3 spans 15 residues. The CDR3 here is CASSQGQGPNTEAFF. The CDR3 DNA sequence: TGTGCCAGCAGTCAAGGACAGGGCCCGAACACTGAAGCTTTCTTT.